This T cell receptor beta chain was captured in a study of early T cells in non-severe SARS-CoV-2 infection. The wider study: The authors sequenced bulk RNA from unsorted whole blood, leaving chains unpaired. General study results and limits: A preference for anti-spike CD8 responses marked VDJdb matching, which missed private and CD4 specificities.

The protocol attached unique molecular identifiers to individual cDNA molecules. TCRdb fed the 5' RACE reads into MiXCR, producing one record per CDR3 protein. The profile shows 35,000 to 45,000 distinct CDR3 sequences, 9.9% of them singletons. This clonotype was seen many times. Its target is not known. V was pared by 6 bases and J by 2 bases, with 10 bases of the junction left unmatched. This CDR3 comprises 15 residues. Germline V gives CDR1 DFQATT, CDR2 SNEGSKA (reference sequence). This TCR was recovered from an adult who was a healthcare worker with PCR-confirmed SARS-CoV-2 infection or an uninfected control (not recorded which). Sequenced: whole blood. The chain is built from TRBV20-1 and TRBJ1-5, with TRBD1 identical over 7 bases. CDR3 amino acids: CSAVQGPVGNQPQHF. CDR3 coding DNA: TGCAGTGCGGTACAGGGGCCAGTGGGCAATCAGCCCCAGCATTTT.